Following are 20 T cell receptor beta chains from one sample sequenced in a study of cytomegalovirus exposure and HLA in healthy donors. Amplification used 60 Vbeta primers and 13 Jbeta primers. Sequenced by immunoSEQ multiplex PCR; TCRdb stores in-frame clones only, minus some. The table has 100,000 to 150,000 clones, 81% seen once. Sequenced sample: PBMCs. The receptor set was obtained from a young man in good health and CMV-seropositive.

The chain employs TRBV5-1 and TRBJ2-3; D is perhaps TRBD1 (6 bases). Trimming pared 0 bases from V and 4 bases from J, leaving 12 bases between. Germline loops: CDR1 SGHRS, CDR2 YFSETQ. The CDR3 totals 15 residues. The CDR3 reads CASSLEQGSADTQYF. As DNA, the CDR3 is TGCGCCAGCAGCTTGGAACAGGGTAGCGCAGATACGCAGTATTTT.

This clone was counted once. The rearrangement links TRBV7-9 to TRBJ1-4; D is unresolved. This CDR3 has 13 amino acids. Germline V lookup: CDR1 SEHNR, CDR2 FQNEAQ (reference sequence). V was clipped by 4 bases and J by 4 bases, with 7 bases between them. The CDR3 DNA reads TGTGCCAGCAGCTCCGGACTTAATGAAAAACTGTTTTTT. It specifies CASSSGLNEKLFF.

This clone was counted once. The chain carries TRBV5-1 and TRBJ2-1; the match to TRBD1 covers 7 bases. CDR1 SGHRS and CDR2 YFSETQ come from the germline V gene. The ends lost 3 bases at V and 5 bases at J; junction bases unmatched: 11. The CDR3 length is 16 residues. This chain's CDR3 is CASSSNRQGAHNEQFF. DNA of the CDR3: TGCGCCAGCAGCTCTAATCGACAGGGTGCCCACAATGAGCAGTTCTTC. Filled out from reference TRBV5-1 and TRBJ2-1, the complete variable domain reads KAGVTQTPRYLIKTRGQQVTLSCSPISGHRSVSWYQQTPGQGLQFLFEYFSETQRNKGNFPGRFSGRQFSNSRSEMNVSTLELGDSALYLCASSSNRQGAHNEQFFGPGTRLTVL.

The chain has TRBV2 and TRBJ1-2; 8 positions agree with TRBD1. This CDR3 region has 16 residues. Germline V gene sequence: CDR1 SNHLY, CDR2 FYNNEI. Losses at the gene ends were 0 bases for V and 3 bases for J; bases not matched to a gene: 6. The CDR3 loop reads CASSEALGQGHYGYTF. The CDR3 coding sequence is TGTGCCAGCAGTGAAGCGCTTGGACAGGGACACTATGGCTACACCTTC.

The chain carries TRBV2 and TRBJ1-5; D is unresolved. Germline V CDR1 and CDR2: SNHLY, FYNNEI. This CDR3 has 14 residues. The V end was cut by 6 bases, the J end by 2 bases, with 11 bases between. Written as DNA, the CDR3 is TGTGCCAGCAGGGCGGGATGGGGCAATCAGCCCCAGCATTTT. This sequence encodes CASRAGWGNQPQHF.

The rearrangement joins TRBV5-6 to TRBJ1-5; 11 bases match TRBD1. The J segment lost 6 bases and the V segment lost 4 bases, leaving 9 bases of the junction unmatched. Germline values: CDR1 SGHDT, CDR2 YYEEEE. The CDR3 length is 16 residues. CDR3 coding DNA: TGTGCCAGCAGCCCAGGACAGGGGGCATTTGGTCAGCCCCAGCATTTT. Its protein is CASSPGQGAFGQPQHF.

This chain links TRBV7-2 with TRBJ1-2, with D uncertain. In germline, CDR1 is SGHTA, CDR2 FQGNSA. The germline V and J ends were trimmed by 1 base and 6 bases, with 15 bases remaining between them. This CDR3 has 15 amino acids. The CDR3 nucleotides are TGTGCCAGCAGCTTAGACAGAGAAGAAGTCGATGGCTACACCTTC. Protein: CASSLDREEVDGYTF.

The chain couples TRBV5-4 to TRBJ1-6, with D uncertain. The CDR3 runs to 14 residues. Looked up from germline, CDR1 is SGHNT and CDR2 is YYREEE (reference sequence). Written as DNA, the CDR3 is TGTGCGACCAAACAGCAGGACTATAATTCACCCCTCCACTTT. Amino acid sequence: CATKQQDYNSPLHF.

This clone was observed a few times. The gene calls are TRBV6-5 and TRBJ1-5; D ambiguous. This CDR3 has 12 amino acids. V lost 5 bases to trimming and J lost 4 bases, with 6 bases between them. Germline values: CDR1 MNHEY, CDR2 SVGAGI. The CDR3 sequence is CASSHRNQPQHF. CDR3 DNA sequence: TGTGCCAGCAGTCACAGAAATCAGCCCCAGCATTTT.

The gene calls are TRBV30 and TRBJ1-2, with D possibly TRBD1 on 6 matching bases. CDR3 length: 14 amino acids. Looked up from germline, CDR1 is GTSNPN and CDR2 is SVGIG (reference sequence). Trimming removed 0 bases at V and 2 bases at J, with 10 bases between. The chain's CDR3 is CAWSVTGTNYGYTF. The CDR3, as DNA: TGTGCCTGGAGTGTCACAGGGACCAACTATGGCTACACCTTC.

J is TRBJ1-2 and V is TRBV4-3, with D possibly being TRBD1 (5 bases). This CDR3 is built from 15 residues. The V and J ends lost 2 bases and 5 bases respectively, with 15 bases between them. CDR1 and CDR2 (germline): LGHNA, YSLEER. The CDR3 nucleotides are TGCGCCAGCAGCCAACCGACAGACTCAACTTATGGCTACACCTTC. Amino acids: CASSQPTDSTYGYTF.

This rearrangement joins TRBV5-1 to TRBJ2-1, with 9 positions matching TRBD2. V shed 4 bases, J shed 5 bases, and the junction held 13 bases outside the gene matches. CDR1 is SGHRS and CDR2 is YFSETQ in the germline V gene. The CDR3 has 17 residues. CDR3: CASSPGSVAGGNNEQFF. In DNA, the CDR3 is TGCGCCAGCAGCCCAGGTTCGGTCGCGGGAGGGAACAATGAGCAGTTCTTC. Together with reference TRBV5-1 and TRBJ2-1, the CDR3 gives the full variable domain: KAGVTQTPRYLIKTRGQQVTLSCSPISGHRSVSWYQQTPGQGLQFLFEYFSETQRNKGNFPGRFSGRQFSNSRSEMNVSTLELGDSALYLCASSPGSVAGGNNEQFFGPGTRLTVL.

The chain combines TRBV7-6 with TRBJ2-7; no definite D call. From germline, CDR1 is SGHVS and CDR2 FNYEAQ. V was shortened by 5 bases and J by 3 bases, with 8 bases between the two germline ends. The CDR3 has 12 residues. CDR3 DNA: TGTGCCAGCAGCCCCCCAGGCTACGAGCAGTACTTC. It translates to CASSPPGYEQYF.

The chain couples TRBV27 to TRBJ2-5; 9 bases align to TRBD1. The J call is in doubt because the DNA end fits TRBJ2-7 better. The CDR3 totals 15 residues. CDR1 and CDR2 (germline): MNHEY, SMNVEV (reference sequence). In DNA form, the CDR3 reads TGTGCCAGCAGTTTTACGACAGGGGGGAGCTACGAGCAGTACTTC. Protein: CASSFTTGGSYEQYF.

The V and J genes are TRBV7-6 and TRBJ1-1; 9 bases line up with TRBD1. V dropped 5 bases and J dropped 5; count of bases not matched to a gene: 6. The CDR3 spans 14 residues. Per germline, CDR1 SGHVS and CDR2 FNYEAQ. The CDR3 region is CASSPQGARTEAFF. The CDR3 DNA follows: TGTGCCAGCAGCCCACAGGGGGCGAGAACTGAAGCTTTCTTT. Full variable domain (rest looked up from reference TRBV7-6 and TRBJ1-1): GAGVSQSPRYKVTKRGQDVALRCDPISGHVSLYWYRQALGQGPEFLTYFNYEAQQDKSGLPNDRFSAERPEGSISTLTIQRTEQRDSAMYRCASSPQGARTEAFFGQGTRLTVV.

The chain combines TRBV30 with TRBJ2-3; 9 bases fit TRBD1. After removal of 8 bases from V and 5 bases from J, the junction contained 5 bases not matched to a gene. The CDR3 sequence is 12 residues long. Germline V lookup: CDR1 GTSNPN, CDR2 SVGIG (reference sequence). The CDR3 sequence is CAGGQGQDTQYF. The CDR3 DNA reads as TGTGCCGGGGGACAGGGTCAAGATACGCAGTATTTT.

The V and J genes are TRBV2 and TRBJ2-1; 9 bases line up with TRBD2. V was clipped by 5 bases and J by 7 bases; unmatched bases: 12. Germline CDR1 SNHLY, CDR2 FYNNEI. This CDR3 spans 16 amino acids. CDR3 loop: CASSNIAGAADNEQFF. The CDR3 bases are TGTGCCAGCAGTAATATAGCGGGAGCGGCGGATAATGAGCAGTTCTTC.

This chain connects TRBV7-7 to TRBJ2-2; 7 nucleotides line up with TRBD2. V shed 11 bases, J shed 4 bases, and the junction held 10 bases outside the gene matches. Per germline, CDR1 SSHAT and CDR2 FNYEAQ (reference sequence). The length of the CDR3 is 14 residues. CDR3 DNA sequence: TGTGCCTCGGCCGGGGGGTCGGGCACCGGGGAGCTGTTTTTT. It yields the protein CASAGGSGTGELFF.

The CDR3 is CATSREGLAGGNEQFF. CDR3 sequence (DNA): TGTGCCACCAGCAGAGAGGGACTAGCGGGAGGGAATGAGCAGTTCTTC. This chain uses TRBV15 with TRBJ2-1, with 16 positions matching TRBD2. The CDR3 sequence is 16 residues long. J gave up 7 bases and V 0 bases, and 0 bases lay outside the gene matches. The germline V gene has CDR1 LNHNV and CDR2 YYDKDF (reference sequence). Variable domain in full (rest from reference TRBV15 and TRBJ2-1): DAMVIQNPRYQVTQFGKPVTLSCSQTLNHNVMYWYQQKSSQAPKLLFHYYDKDFNNEADTPDNFQSRRPNTSFCFLDIRSPGLGDTAMYLCATSREGLAGGNEQFFGPGTRLTVL.

V and J are TRBV27 and TRBJ2-1; 16 bases align to TRBD2. CDR3 length: 16 amino acids. V shed 3 bases and J 10 bases; nucleotides not matched to a gene: 6. CDR1 MNHEY and CDR2 SMNVEV come from the germline V gene (reference sequence). In DNA form, the CDR3 reads TGTGCCAGCAGTTTCCGGGGACTAGCGGGAGGGGGCGAGCAGTTCTTC. Protein product: CASSFRGLAGGGEQFF.